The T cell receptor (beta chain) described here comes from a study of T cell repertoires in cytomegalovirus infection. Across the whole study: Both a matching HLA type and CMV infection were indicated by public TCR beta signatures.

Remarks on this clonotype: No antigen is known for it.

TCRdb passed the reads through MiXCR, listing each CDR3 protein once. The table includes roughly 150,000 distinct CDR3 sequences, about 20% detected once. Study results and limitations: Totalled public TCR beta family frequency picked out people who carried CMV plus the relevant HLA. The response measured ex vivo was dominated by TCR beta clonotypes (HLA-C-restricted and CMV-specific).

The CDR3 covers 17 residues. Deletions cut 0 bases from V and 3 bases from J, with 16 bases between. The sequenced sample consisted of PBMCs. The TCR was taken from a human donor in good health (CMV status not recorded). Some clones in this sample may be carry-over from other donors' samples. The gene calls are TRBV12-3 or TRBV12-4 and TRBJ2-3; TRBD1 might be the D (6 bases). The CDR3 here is CASSLATQGRRTDTQYF. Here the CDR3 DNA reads TGTGCCAGCAGTTTAGCTACACAGGGAAGGAGGACAGATACGCAGTATTTT.